This T cell receptor beta chain was observed in a study of blood T cell repertoires in COVID-19. Looking at the study overall: In each case, the material was cDNA or gDNA derived from T cells, B-cell-depleted T cells, or PBMCs.

Produced via immunoSEQ multiplex PCR; TCRdb's table is partial and in-frame only. The sample shows roughly 290,000 clones, around 88% of them seen only once. Individuals drawn from 24 US areas were roughly 18 to 95 years old. The sequenced material came from PBMCs or T cells enriched from blood (not recorded which). This clonotype originated in a woman aged 40 to 49 who had recovered from COVID-19.

CDR3 residues: CASSFIDRVGDTQYF. Written as DNA, the CDR3 is TGTGCCAGCAGTTTCATCGACAGGGTTGGAGATACGCAGTATTTT. The chain joins TRBV28 to TRBJ2-3, with TRBD1 matching over 7 bases. Looked up from germline, CDR1 is MDHEN and CDR2 is SYDVKM. V lost 3 bases and J lost 5; bases outside the gene matches: 8. The CDR3 is 15 amino acids.